The T cell receptor beta chain described here comes from a study of early T cells in non-severe SARS-CoV-2 infection. In germline, CDR1 is SGHAT, CDR2 FQNNGV. V lost 5 bases, J lost 2 bases, and 16 bases lay in between. The CDR3 has 15 residues. TCRdb reprocessed the 5' RACE reads with MiXCR, giving one entry per CDR3 protein. The sample includes 75,000 to 100,000 distinct CDR3 sequences, approximately 16% of them seen just once. The sequencing input was whole blood. The chain carries TRBV11-2 and TRBJ2-7; D remains ambiguous. The origin of this receptor is an adult who was a healthcare worker with PCR-confirmed SARS-CoV-2 infection or an uninfected control (not recorded which). In DNA, the CDR3 is TGTGCCAGCAGCAAAGCCCCTGGGGTCGCCTACGAGCAGTACTTC. This codes for CASSKAPGVAYEQYF.